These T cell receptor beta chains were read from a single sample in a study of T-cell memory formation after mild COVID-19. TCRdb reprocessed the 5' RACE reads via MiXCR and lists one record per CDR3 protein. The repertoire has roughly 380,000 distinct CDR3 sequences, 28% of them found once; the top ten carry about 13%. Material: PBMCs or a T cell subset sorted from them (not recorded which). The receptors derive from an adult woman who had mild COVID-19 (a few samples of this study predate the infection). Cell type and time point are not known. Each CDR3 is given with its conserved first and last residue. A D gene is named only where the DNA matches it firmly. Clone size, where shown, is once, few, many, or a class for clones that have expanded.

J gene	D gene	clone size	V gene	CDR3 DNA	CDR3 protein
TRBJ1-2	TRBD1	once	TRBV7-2	TGTGCCAGCAGCTCCAGGGGGGAGGGACGTGGCTACACCTTC	CASSSRGEGRGYTF
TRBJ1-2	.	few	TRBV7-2	TGTGCCAGCAGCTTAGACGGGAGTGCTAACTATGGCTACACCTTC	CASSLDGSANYGYTF
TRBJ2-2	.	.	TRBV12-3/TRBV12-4	TGTGCCAGCAACGCGGGCCGGGCCGGGGAGCTGTTTTTT	CASNAGRAGELFF
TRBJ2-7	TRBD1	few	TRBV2	TGTGCCAGCAGCGACAGGGGGCGTGGGGAGCAGTACTTC	CASSDRGRGEQYF
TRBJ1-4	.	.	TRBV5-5	TGTGCCAGCAGCTTGACCCAGGGGCCTACAACTAATGAAAAACTGTTTTTT	CASSLTQGPTTNEKLFF
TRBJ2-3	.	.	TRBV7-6	TGTGCCAGCAGCTTCGTTGAAGGGGCTAGCACAGATACGCAGTATTTT	CASSFVEGASTDTQYF
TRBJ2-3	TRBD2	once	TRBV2	TGTGCCAGCGTTACACTAGCGGGGAGCACAGATACGCAGTATTTT	CASVTLAGSTDTQYF
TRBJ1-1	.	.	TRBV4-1	TGCGCCAGCAGCCTCTTGCAGGGTCGCATGAACACTGAAGCTTTCTTT	CASSLLQGRMNTEAFF
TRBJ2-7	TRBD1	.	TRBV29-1	TGCAGCGTGGAGGGACAGGGGGCGAAATACGAGCAGTACTTC	CSVEGQGAKYEQYF
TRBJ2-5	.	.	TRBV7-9	TGTGCCAGCAGCTTAATGACAGGCATGCAAGAGACCCAGTACTTC	CASSLMTGMQETQYF
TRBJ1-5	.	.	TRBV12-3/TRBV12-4	TGTGCCAGCAGTCCGACCAGGGGTTCGGTTGGTAGCAATCAGCCCCAGCATTTT	CASSPTRGSVGSNQPQHF
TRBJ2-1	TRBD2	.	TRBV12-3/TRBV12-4	TGTGCCAGCAGTTTCCTCGCGGGGGGGCCTTACAATGAGCAGTTCTTC	CASSFLAGGPYNEQFF
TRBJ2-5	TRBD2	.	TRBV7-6	TGTGCCAGCAGCTTAGCGGGTCAGACTAGCGGGAGAACGGAGACCCAGTACTTC	CASSLAGQTSGRTETQYF
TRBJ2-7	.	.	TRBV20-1	TGCAGTGCTAGTTCGGGTGCAATCTACGAGCAGTACTTC	CSASSGAIYEQYF
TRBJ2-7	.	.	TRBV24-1	TGTGCCACCAAGAGGGTCGGAGAAGACGAGCAGTACTTC	CATKRVGEDEQYF
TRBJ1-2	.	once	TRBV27	TGTGCCAGCAGTTTCGGACAGATGAATGGCTACACCTTC	CASSFGQMNGYTF
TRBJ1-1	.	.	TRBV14	TGTGCCAGCAGCCGGATATTAGGTGGGGTCACTGAAGCTTTCTTT	CASSRILGGVTEAFF
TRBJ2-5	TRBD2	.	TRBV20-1	TGCAGTGCTAGAGGGTGGGGACTAGCGGGGGAAGAGACCCAGTACTTC	CSARGWGLAGEETQYF
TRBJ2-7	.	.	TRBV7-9	TGTGCCAGCAGCTTAGGGCGAAATTACGGAGGCGAGCAGTACTTC	CASSLGRNYGGEQYF
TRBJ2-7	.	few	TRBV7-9	TGTGCCAGCAGCTTAGGGTGGGGGTACGAGCAGTACTTC	CASSLGWGYEQYF
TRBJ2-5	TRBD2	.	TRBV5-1	TGCGCCAGCAGCTTGGGGGCGGGAGTCGGAGAGACCCAGTACTTC	CASSLGAGVGETQYF
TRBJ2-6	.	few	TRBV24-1	TGTGCCACCAGTGATTACGGTGGGGGAAGGGCCTCTGGGGCCAACGTCCTGACTTTC	CATSDYGGGRASGANVLTF
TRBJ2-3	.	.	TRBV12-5	TGTGCTAGTGGTTTTGCCCCAGATACGCAGTATTTT	CASGFAPDTQYF
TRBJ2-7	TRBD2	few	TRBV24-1	TGTGCCACCAGTGTTAGCGGGAGGAACGAGCAGTACTTC	CATSVSGRNEQYF
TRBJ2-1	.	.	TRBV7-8	TGTGCCAGCAGCTTACTCCTAGGAGATGAGCAGTTCTTC	CASSLLLGDEQFF
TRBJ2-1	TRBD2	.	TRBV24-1	TGTGCCACCAGCCCCCCTAGCGGGAGCCATTCCTACAATGAGCAGTTCTTC	CATSPPSGSHSYNEQFF
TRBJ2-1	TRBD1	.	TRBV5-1	TGCGCCAGCAGCCTGATGGACAGGGCCTACAATGAGCAGTTCTTC	CASSLMDRAYNEQFF
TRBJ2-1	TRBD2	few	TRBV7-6	TGTGCCAGCAGCTCCCCGCCCACAGGGCCCGGGGGGGGGAATGAGCAGTTCTTC	CASSSPPTGPGGGNEQFF
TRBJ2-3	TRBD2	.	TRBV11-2	TGTGCCAGCAGCTGGACTAGCGGAATCACAGATACGCAGTATTTT	CASSWTSGITDTQYF
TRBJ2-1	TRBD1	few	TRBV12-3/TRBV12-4	TGTGCCAGCAGTCAAAGGACAGGTTCCTCGGACAATGAGCAGTTCTTC	CASSQRTGSSDNEQFF
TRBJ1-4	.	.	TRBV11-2	TGTGCCAGCAGCTTGGGGTGGGGGAGTAGTGAAAAACTGTTTTTT	CASSLGWGSSEKLFF
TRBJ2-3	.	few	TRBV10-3	TGTGCCATCAGTGCGGGTCAGGGGAGCACAGATACGCAGTATTTT	CAISAGQGSTDTQYF
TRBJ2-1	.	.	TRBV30	TGTGCCCATGGACAGATCTACAATGAGCAGTTCTTC	CAHGQIYNEQFF
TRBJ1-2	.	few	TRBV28	TGTGCCAGCAGTCCTCTGGACGGAATTAACTATGGCTACACCTTC	CASSPLDGINYGYTF
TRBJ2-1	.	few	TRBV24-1	TGTGCCACCAGTGAAGGGGTGGGCAGCCTGCAGTTCTTC	CATSEGVGSLQFF
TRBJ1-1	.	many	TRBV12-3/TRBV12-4	TGTGCCAGCAGTGGTCTTCGACAGAGTACGGGAAACACTGAAGCTTTCTTT	CASSGLRQSTGNTEAFF
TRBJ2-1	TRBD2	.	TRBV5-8	TGTGCCAGCAGCCCCTGGACTAGCGGGGCTGAGGAGAATGAGCAGTTCTTC	CASSPWTSGAEENEQFF
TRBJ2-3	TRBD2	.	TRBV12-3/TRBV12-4	TGTGCCAGCAGTTTGTTAGCGGGGTTCACAGATACGCAGTATTTT	CASSLLAGFTDTQYF
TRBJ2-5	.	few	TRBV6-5	TGTGCCAGCAGTTACAACCAGGGAACCCAGTACTTC	CASSYNQGTQYF
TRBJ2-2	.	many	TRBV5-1	TGCGCCAGCAGCTTGGATCTAGGCCACACCGGGGAGCTGTTTTTT	CASSLDLGHTGELFF
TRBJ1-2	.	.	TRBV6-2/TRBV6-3	TGTGCCAGCAGCGCCTCGTTGAACTATGGCTACACCTTC	CASSASLNYGYTF
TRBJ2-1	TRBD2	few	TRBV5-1	TGCGCCAGCAGCTGGAGCGGGGGGGCCAATGAGCAGTTCTTC	CASSWSGGANEQFF
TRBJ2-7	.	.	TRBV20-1	TGCAGTGCTAGCTCCAGGGCCTACGAGCAGTACTTC	CSASSRAYEQYF
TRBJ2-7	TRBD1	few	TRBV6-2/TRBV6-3	TGTGCCAGCAGAACCGGGACAGCTACCTACGAGCAGTACTTC	CASRTGTATYEQYF
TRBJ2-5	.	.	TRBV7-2	TGTGCCAGCAGCTCGGACAATCAAGAGACCCAGTACTTC	CASSSDNQETQYF
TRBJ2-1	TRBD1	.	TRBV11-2	TGTGCCAGCAGCTTCAACAGGGGGCCCTACAATGAGCAGTTCTTC	CASSFNRGPYNEQFF
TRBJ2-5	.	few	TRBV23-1	TGCGCCAGGGGAGACGAACAAGAGACCCAGTACTTC	CARGDEQETQYF
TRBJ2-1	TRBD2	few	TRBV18	TGTGCCAGCTCACCGGGACTAGCGTTATACAATGAGCAGTTCTTC	CASSPGLALYNEQFF